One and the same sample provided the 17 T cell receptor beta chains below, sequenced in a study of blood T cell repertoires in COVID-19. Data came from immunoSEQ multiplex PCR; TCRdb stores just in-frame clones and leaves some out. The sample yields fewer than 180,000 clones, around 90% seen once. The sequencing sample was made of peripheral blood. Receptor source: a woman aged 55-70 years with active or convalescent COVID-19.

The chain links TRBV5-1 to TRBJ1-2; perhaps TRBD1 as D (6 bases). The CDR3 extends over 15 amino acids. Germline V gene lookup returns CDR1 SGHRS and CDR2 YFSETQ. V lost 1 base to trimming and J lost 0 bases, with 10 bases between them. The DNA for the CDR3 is TGCGCCAGCAGCTTGTCTACAGGGACTAACTATGGCTACACCTTC. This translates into CASSLSTGTNYGYTF.

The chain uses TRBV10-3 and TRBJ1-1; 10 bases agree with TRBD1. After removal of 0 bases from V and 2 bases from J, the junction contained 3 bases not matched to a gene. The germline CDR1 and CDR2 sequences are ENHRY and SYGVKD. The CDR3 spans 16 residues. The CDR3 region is CAISESRTGGNTEAFF. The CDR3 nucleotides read TGTGCCATCAGTGAGTCGAGGACAGGGGGAAACACTGAAGCTTTCTTT.

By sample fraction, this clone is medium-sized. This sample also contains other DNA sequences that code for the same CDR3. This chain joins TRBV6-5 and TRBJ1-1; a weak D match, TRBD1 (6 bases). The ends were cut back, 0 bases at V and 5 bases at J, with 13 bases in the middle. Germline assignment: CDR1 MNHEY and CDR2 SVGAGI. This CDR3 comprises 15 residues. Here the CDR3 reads CASSYSARGNTEAFF. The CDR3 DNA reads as TGTGCCAGCAGTTACTCAGCCAGGGGCAATACTGAAGCTTTCTTT.

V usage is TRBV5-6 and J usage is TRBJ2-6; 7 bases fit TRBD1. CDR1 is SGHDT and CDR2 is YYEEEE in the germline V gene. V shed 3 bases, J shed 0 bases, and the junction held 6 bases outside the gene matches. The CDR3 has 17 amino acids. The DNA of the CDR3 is TGTGCCAGCAGCTATACGGGACAGCCCTCTGGGGCCAACGTCCTGACTTTC. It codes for CASSYTGQPSGANVLTF.

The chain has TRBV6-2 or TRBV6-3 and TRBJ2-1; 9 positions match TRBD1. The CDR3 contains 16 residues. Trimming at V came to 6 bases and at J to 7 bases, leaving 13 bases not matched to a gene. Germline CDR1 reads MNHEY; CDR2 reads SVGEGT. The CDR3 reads CASSFPTGGLRNEQFF. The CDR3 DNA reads TGTGCCAGCAGCTTCCCGACAGGGGGGCTAAGGAATGAGCAGTTCTTC.

In DNA, the CDR3 is TGTGCCAGCAGCGAGGGAGGACAGGGAATTGCCGATGAGCAGTTCTTC. It is translated as CASSEGGQGIADEQFF. The chain carries TRBV11-3 and TRBJ2-1; 8 bases agree with TRBD1. J was trimmed by 8 bases and V by 5 bases; bases with no gene match: 14. Germline lookup yields CDR1 SGHNT and CDR2 YENEEA. This CDR3 is 16 amino acids long.

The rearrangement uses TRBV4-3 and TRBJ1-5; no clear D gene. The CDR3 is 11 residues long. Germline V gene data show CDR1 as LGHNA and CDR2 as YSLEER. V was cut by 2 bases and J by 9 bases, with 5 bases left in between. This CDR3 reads CASSQFRPQHF. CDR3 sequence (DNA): TGCGCCAGCAGCCAATTCCGGCCCCAGCATTTT.

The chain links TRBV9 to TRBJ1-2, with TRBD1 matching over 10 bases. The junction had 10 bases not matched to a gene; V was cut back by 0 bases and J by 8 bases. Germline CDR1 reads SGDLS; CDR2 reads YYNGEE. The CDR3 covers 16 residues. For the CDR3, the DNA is TGTGCCAGCAGCGTAGGTGTCGGGGACAGGGGAGAAGGCTACACCTTC. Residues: CASSVGVGDRGEGYTF.

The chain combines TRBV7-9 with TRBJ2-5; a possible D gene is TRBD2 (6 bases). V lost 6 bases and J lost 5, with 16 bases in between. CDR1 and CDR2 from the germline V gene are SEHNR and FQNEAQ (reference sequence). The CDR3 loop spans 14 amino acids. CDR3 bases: TGTGCCAGCAGGTCCGGGGGAGCTGGGGAGACCCAGTACTTC. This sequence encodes CASRSGGAGETQYF.

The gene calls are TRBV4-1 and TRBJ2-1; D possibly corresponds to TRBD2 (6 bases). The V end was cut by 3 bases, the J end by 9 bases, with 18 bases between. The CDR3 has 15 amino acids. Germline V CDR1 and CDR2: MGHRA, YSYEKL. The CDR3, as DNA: TGCGCCAGCAGCCAGGACGTTGCTAGCGAGCGTGAGCAGTTCTTC. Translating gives CASSQDVASEREQFF.

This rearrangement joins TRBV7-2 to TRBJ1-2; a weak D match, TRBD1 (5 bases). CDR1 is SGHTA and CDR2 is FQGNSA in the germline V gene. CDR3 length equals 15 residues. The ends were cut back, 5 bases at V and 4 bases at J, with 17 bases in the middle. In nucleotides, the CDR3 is TGTGCCAGCAGCACTTATGTCGGGGGGGGCTATGGCTACACCTTC. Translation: CASSTYVGGGYGYTF.

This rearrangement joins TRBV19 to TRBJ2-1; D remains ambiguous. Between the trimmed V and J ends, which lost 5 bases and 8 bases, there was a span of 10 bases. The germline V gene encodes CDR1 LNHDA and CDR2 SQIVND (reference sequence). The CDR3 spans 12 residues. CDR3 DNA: TGTGCCAGTAGTGTCTATGTGGATGAGCAGTTCTTC. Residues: CASSVYVDEQFF.

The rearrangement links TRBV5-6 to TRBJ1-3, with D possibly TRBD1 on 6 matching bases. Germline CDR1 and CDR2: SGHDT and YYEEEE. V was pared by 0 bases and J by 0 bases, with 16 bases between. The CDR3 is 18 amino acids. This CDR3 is CASSLVGVGQHSGNTIYF. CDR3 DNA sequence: TGTGCCAGCAGCTTGGTAGGGGTAGGACAGCACTCTGGAAACACCATATATTTT.

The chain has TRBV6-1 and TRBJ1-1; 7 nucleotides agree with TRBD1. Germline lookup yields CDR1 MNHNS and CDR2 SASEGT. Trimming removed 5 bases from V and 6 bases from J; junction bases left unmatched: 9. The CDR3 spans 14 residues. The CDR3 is CASSWDSGNPEAFF. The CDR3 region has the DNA TGTGCCAGCAGTTGGGACAGCGGAAATCCTGAAGCTTTCTTT.

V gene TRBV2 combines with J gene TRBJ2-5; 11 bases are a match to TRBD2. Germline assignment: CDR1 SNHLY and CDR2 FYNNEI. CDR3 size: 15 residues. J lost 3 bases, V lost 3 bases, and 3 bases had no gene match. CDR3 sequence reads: CASSEMGLAEETQYF. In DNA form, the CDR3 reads TGTGCCAGCAGTGAGATGGGACTAGCGGAAGAGACCCAGTACTTC.

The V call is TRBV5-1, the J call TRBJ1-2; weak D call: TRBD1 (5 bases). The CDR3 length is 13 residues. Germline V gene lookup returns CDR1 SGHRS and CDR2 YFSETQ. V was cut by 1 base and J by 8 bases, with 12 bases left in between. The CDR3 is CASSLKAGQGYTF. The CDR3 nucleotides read TGCGCCAGCAGCTTGAAAGCAGGGCAGGGCTACACCTTC.

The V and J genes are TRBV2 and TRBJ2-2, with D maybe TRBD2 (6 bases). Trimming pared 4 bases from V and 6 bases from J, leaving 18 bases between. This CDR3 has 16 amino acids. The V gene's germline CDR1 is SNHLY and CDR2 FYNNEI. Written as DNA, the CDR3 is TGTGCCAGCAGTGGAGTAGTTGTCGGGGAGGCCGGGGAGCTGTTTTTT. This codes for CASSGVVVGEAGELFF.